There are many counts of the clone carrying this T cell receptor (beta chain). Its antigen is undetermined. The data were obtained in a study of Graves' ophthalmopathy and Graves' hyperthyroidism. General study results and limits: Predictions made by the model for ophthalmopathy progression reached 70.59% sensitivity and around 72% specificity.

Amplification of the TCR beta CDR3 regions used RNA transcripts (as template). Second-round multiplex PCR came after first-round RT-PCR with HTBI primers. TCRdb used MiXCR to reprocess the multiplex PCR reads, holding one entry per CDR3 protein. The table has around 400,000 distinct CDR3 sequences, 15% to 20% seen once. The CDR3 length is 15 residues. Germline CDR1 MNHEY, CDR2 SVGEGT. The V end was cut by 7 bases, the J end by 9 bases, with 24 bases between. The genes are TRBV6-2 or TRBV6-3 and TRBJ2-5; perhaps TRBD2 as D (6 bases). Material for sequencing was peripheral blood. This clonotype was sampled from a woman aged 18-35 years with Graves' ophthalmopathy. The CDR3 reads CASKDKGLAFRAQYF. CDR3 sequence (DNA): TGTGCCAGCAAAGACAAGGGACTGGCCTTCAGGGCCCAGTACTTC.